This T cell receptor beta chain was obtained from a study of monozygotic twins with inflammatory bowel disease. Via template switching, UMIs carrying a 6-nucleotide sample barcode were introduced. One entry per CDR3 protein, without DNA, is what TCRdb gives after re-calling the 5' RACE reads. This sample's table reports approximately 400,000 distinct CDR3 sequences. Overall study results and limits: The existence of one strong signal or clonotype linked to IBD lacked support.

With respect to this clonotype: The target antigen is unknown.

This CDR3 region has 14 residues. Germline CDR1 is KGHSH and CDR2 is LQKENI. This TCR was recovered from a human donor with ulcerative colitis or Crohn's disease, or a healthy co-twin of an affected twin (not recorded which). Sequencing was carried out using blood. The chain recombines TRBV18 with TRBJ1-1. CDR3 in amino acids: CASSPSGTVTEAFF.